This TCR beta chain was identified in a study of shared clonotypes between healthy human individuals. The overall study: There were three CD4 naive, three CD4 memory, two CD8 naive and one CD8 memory plates per donor. General observations from the study: Measured sharing among donors was expected to vary with sequencing depth. Few donors restricted represented genetic and exposure-history diversity.

This clone was seen just once. What it binds is unknown. The germline CDR1 and CDR2 sequences are MDHEN and SYDVKM. The CDR3 extends over 18 amino acids. V lost 4 bases and J 2 bases, leaving 23 bases between the germline ends. TCRdb keeps only in-frame clones here, not all; method: immunoSEQ multiplex PCR. The top ten clones hold about 0.41% of a sample with 2 million to 2.5 million clones, approximately 90% of them seen once. The sample was naive CD4+ T cells from PBMCs. Documented subset: CD45RA+ positively selected. This sequence joins TRBV28 and TRBJ1-2; weak D call: TRBD1 (5 bases). This receptor was identified in a man younger than 35 in good health. Some clones in this sample may be carry-over from other donors' samples. Here the CDR3 DNA reads TGTGCCAGCAGTTCTCCGGCCCCACTGCAGGGCGGGAACTATGGCTACACCTTC. Residues: CASSSPAPLQGGNYGYTF.